The entry below describes one TCR beta chain. Its antigen is unknown. The sample holds no much larger clone one base away, and base qualities are not on file. The same CDR3 is also encoded by other DNA sequences in this sample. This entry comes from a study of T cell changes during pregnancy in multiple sclerosis (dated by TCRdb to the late 2010s). In the study overall: Changes in the T cell repertoire over the course of pregnancy were examined in this study in women with multiple sclerosis.

Looking up the germline V gene yields CDR1 SGHTA and CDR2 FQGNSA. The CDR3 contains 14 residues, cysteine and phenylalanine counted. The retained sequence is limited to the CDR3, 42 bases, with the frame set at the first base. V and J are trimmed by 5 bases and 4 bases, and the gene matches miss 5 bases of the junction. Receptors were amplified or captured by the immunoSEQ multiplex PCR assay. TCRdb provides this immuneACCESS table in a form limited to in-frame rearrangements. Some clones are lacking; in checked studies, under half of them reflect an unresolved V gene, and why the rest are absent is not known. The sample records 55,000 to 65,000 clones, roughly 93% of which are singletons. The ten largest clones take up approximately 1.8% of the sample.

Source: peripheral blood, taken after pregnancy. The clonotype originates from a female donor with multiple sclerosis, enrolled in a pregnancy study. The V and J segments used are TRBV7-2 and TRBJ1-5; 7 central nucleotides agree with TRBD1. The nucleotide sequence reads TGTGCCAGCAGCCGCGACAGGGTTAATCAGCCCCAGCATTTT. The encoded protein is CASSRDRVNQPQHF.